This T cell receptor beta chain was sequenced in a study of blood T cell repertoires in COVID-19. Overall study: Nucleic acid was either cDNA or gDNA, and it came from T cells, B-cell-depleted T cells, or PBMCs.

The CDR3 is made up of 15 amino acids. The germline CDR1 and CDR2 sequences are SGHAT and FQNNGV. V was clipped by 5 bases and J by 3 bases, with 17 bases between them. The repertoire was sequenced with immunoSEQ multiplex PCR; TCRdb's copy has only in-frame clones and lacks some. This sample yields approximately 170,000 clones, of which approximately 91% are seen a single time; approximately 5% belongs to the top ten. This chain uses TRBV11-2 with TRBJ2-7; D may be TRBD1 (6 bases). The sequence derives from a young man with COVID-19, enrolled during active disease. The sequenced material came from peripheral blood. CDR3 loop: CASSAVRTDLYEQYF. DNA of the CDR3: TGTGCCAGCAGCGCGGTGAGGACAGATCTCTACGAGCAGTACTTC.